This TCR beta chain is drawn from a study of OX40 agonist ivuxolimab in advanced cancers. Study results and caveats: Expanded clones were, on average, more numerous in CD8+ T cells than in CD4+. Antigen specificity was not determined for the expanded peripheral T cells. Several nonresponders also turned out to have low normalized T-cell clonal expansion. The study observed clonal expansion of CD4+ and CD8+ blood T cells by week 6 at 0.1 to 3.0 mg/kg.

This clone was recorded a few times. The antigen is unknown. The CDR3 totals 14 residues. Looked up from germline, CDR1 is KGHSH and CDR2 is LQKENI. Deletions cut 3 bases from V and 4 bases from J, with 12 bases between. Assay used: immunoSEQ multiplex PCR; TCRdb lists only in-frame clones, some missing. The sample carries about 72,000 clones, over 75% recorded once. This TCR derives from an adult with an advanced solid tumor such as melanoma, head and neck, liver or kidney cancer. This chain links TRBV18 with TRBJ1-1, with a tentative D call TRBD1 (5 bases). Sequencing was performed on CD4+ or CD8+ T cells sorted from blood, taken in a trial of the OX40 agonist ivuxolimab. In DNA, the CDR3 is TGTGCCAGCTCACCTGATGCAGGGTCCACTGAAGCTTTCTTT. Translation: CASSPDAGSTEAFF.